This T cell receptor beta chain is from a study of cytomegalovirus exposure and HLA in healthy donors. Notes on the study in general: A missense DCLRE1C variant was associated with V- and J-gene trimming of TCR beta chains in a later analysis, and an independent cohort replicated the association.

The PCR ran on 60 Vbeta and 13 Jbeta primers. Libraries were prepared by immunoSEQ multiplex PCR; TCRdb keeps only in-frame clonotypes and omits some of them. Counted here are some 81,000 clones, 55% to 85% occurring once; the ten biggest clones make up 8.5% to 14%. This clone appeared a few times. Antigen specificity is unknown. Germline CDR1 and CDR2: KGHSH and LQKENI. V lost 3 bases, J lost 5 bases, and 14 bases stayed unmatched. This CDR3 spans 18 amino acids. Sequenced sample: PBMCs. The V and J genes are TRBV18 and TRBJ1-4, with TRBD1 identical over 8 bases. The clonotype originates from a woman in her thirties or forties in good health and CMV-seropositive. CDR3 sequence (DNA): TGTGCCAGCTCACCTAGAGCCACCGGGGGACAGGCGAATGAAAAACTGTTTTTT. This codes for CASSPRATGGQANEKLFF.